This TCR beta chain stems from a study of shared clonotypes between healthy human individuals. Study as a whole: Every donor yielded three CD4 naive, three CD4 memory, two CD8 naive and one CD8 memory plate. Study-wide points: Clonotypes that were shared across a few donors made up around 5% of naive CD4 clonotypes.

In regard to this clone: The target antigen is unknown.

Profiled with immunoSEQ multiplex PCR; TCRdb holds only in-frame clones, not every one. The sample contains around 980,000 clones, approximately 80% of which appear only once. CDR1 and CDR2 from the germline V gene are KGHSH and LQKENI. The CDR3 loop spans 12 amino acids. V was pared by 3 bases and J by 5 bases, with 8 bases between. The material sequenced was memory CD4+ T cells from PBMCs. Subset here: CD45RA-negative fraction. This receptor was taken from a man between 18 and 29 years old in good health. Some clones in this sample may be carry-over from other donors' samples. The chain joins TRBV18 to TRBJ2-7, with D hard to call. The CDR3 sequence: CASSPPGHEQYF. CDR3 DNA: TGTGCCAGCTCACCGCCGGGCCACGAGCAGTACTTC.